A selection of T cell receptor beta chains follows, all from one sample in a study of cytomegalovirus exposure and HLA in healthy donors. The protocol was immunoSEQ multiplex PCR, while the TCRdb copy is restricted to in-frame clones and leaves out a portion. The sample has about 120,000 clones; around 60% are singletons. Material: PBMCs. The receptors originated from a man in his forties in good health and CMV-seropositive. Each CDR3 is given with its conserved first and last residue. D genes are given only for firm matches. Clone size is not always given. Where it is, it says once, few, many or a class for expanded clones.

j_call v_call d_call clone_size cdr3_nt cdr3_aa
TRBJ2-2 TRBV12-5 NA NA TGTGCTAGTGGTTTGGACCTTGAGCTTGGGGAGCTGTTTTTT CASGLDLELGELFF
TRBJ2-3 TRBV15 TRBD2 NA TGTGCCACCAGCAGGGGTAGCGGGGGGGCGACAGATACGCAGTATTTT CATSRGSGGATDTQYF
TRBJ2-5 TRBV6-5 NA few TGTGCCAGCAGTTACTCGGGGCAGGGTAGGCAAGAGACCCAGTACTTC CASSYSGQGRQETQYF
TRBJ1-1 TRBV5-1 NA once TGCGCCAGCCGAAGAGCCGGGACAAACACTGAAGCTTTCTTT CASRRAGTNTEAFF
TRBJ2-4 TRBV10-3 NA few TGTGCCATCGAGGATCCGAGGAGCGCCAAAAACATTCAGTACTTC CAIEDPRSAKNIQYF
TRBJ1-4 TRBV7-7 NA NA TGTGCCAGCAGCCCGGGTCTGGGAGCAAATGAAAAACTGTTTTTT CASSPGLGANEKLFF
TRBJ2-1 TRBV7-2 TRBD2 NA TGTGCCAGCAGCTTAGAAGGGACTAGCGGGAGGCACTACAATGAGCAGTTCTTC CASSLEGTSGRHYNEQFF
TRBJ1-1 TRBV10-2 NA NA TGCGCCAGCAGAAACGAACTGACTGAAGCTTTCTTT CASRNELTEAFF
TRBJ2-7 TRBV7-6 TRBD2 NA TGTGCCAGCAGTCACTATCGGGGGGGGAGGGAGTACGAGCAGTACTTC CASSHYRGGREYEQYF
TRBJ1-2 TRBV28 NA NA TGTGCCAGCAGTTTAGGGGGCCAGGGCGGCGGCTACACCTTC CASSLGGQGGGYTF
TRBJ2-4 TRBV9 NA NA TGTGCCAGCAGCGTAGCGGGAGCATCTCCCTTCGGAGACATTCAGTACTTC CASSVAGASPFGDIQYF
TRBJ2-7 TRBV19 NA NA TGTGCCACCTCCCGGGACACCTTATACGAGCAGTACTTC CATSRDTLYEQYF
TRBJ2-3 TRBV6-1 TRBD2 NA TGTGCCAGCAGCCCCGGGGGGGGGACAGATACGCAGTATTTT CASSPGGGTDTQYF
TRBJ2-1 TRBV5-1 NA once TGCGCCAGCAGCTTGTTTTTCCCCGCCTACAATGAGCAGTTCTTC CASSLFFPAYNEQFF
TRBJ2-5 TRBV2 TRBD2 NA TGTGCCAGCATGGGACTAGCAGGAGAGACCCAGTACTTC CASMGLAGETQYF
TRBJ2-1 TRBV7-2 NA NA TGTGCCAGCAAGGGGGGGCCAGTATACAATGAGCAGTTCTTC CASKGGPVYNEQFF
TRBJ2-3 TRBV21-1 NA NA TGTGCCAGTCCCAAGCCCCAGGGGCAGTATTTT CASPKPQGQYF
TRBJ2-6 TRBV7-7 NA few TGTGCTAGCAGCCCTAGTCGCTCTGGGGCCAACGTCCTGACTTTC CASSPSRSGANVLTF
TRBJ1-6 TRBV4-3 TRBD1 NA TGCGCCAGCAGCCAAGAAGGGACAGCCTATAATTCACCCCTCCACTTT CASSQEGTAYNSPLHF
TRBJ2-7 TRBV5-1 NA once TGCGCCAGCAGCTTGGCTCTCAGGTCGGCCAGTGTGGCCTACGAGCAGTACTTC CASSLALRSASVAYEQYF
TRBJ2-3 TRBV28 TRBD1 NA TGTGCCAGCAGCGAACAGGGGGCAAAGGATACGCAGTATTTT CASSEQGAKDTQYF
TRBJ1-3 TRBV7-2 NA NA TGTGCCAGCAGCTTAGCGGCGGTGTCTGGAAACACCATATATTTT CASSLAAVSGNTIYF
TRBJ2-2 TRBV14 TRBD2 NA TGTGCCAGCAGCCCGATTACTAGCGAGGGCGGGGAGCTGTTTTTT CASSPITSEGGELFF
TRBJ1-1 TRBV11-2 TRBD1 NA TGTGCCAGCAGCTTAGGCCCCTTACAGGGGGCGGCCACTGAAGCTTTCTTT CASSLGPLQGAATEAFF
TRBJ2-3 TRBV5-1 NA NA TGCGCCAGCAAGGGGGAAATTTACCCAGATACGCAGTATTTT CASKGEIYPDTQYF
TRBJ1-1 TRBV7-9 NA NA TGTGCCAGCAGCTTAGAAGGAGCGAACACTGAAGCTTTCTTT CASSLEGANTEAFF
TRBJ2-5 TRBV30 TRBD1 NA TGTGCCTGGAGGGCCGGGACAGGGAAAGAGACCCAGTACTTC CAWRAGTGKETQYF
TRBJ1-3 TRBV5-1 NA NA TGCGCCAGCAGCCCGGTCGGGTCTGGAAACACCATATATTTT CASSPVGSGNTIYF
TRBJ1-4 TRBV7-7 TRBD1 NA TGTGCTAGCAGCTTAGGGGGGACAGCTAATGAAAAACTGTTTTTT CASSLGGTANEKLFF
TRBJ2-3 TRBV5-1 TRBD1 NA TGCGCCAGCGGGAAAGGGGACAGGGCCGACACAGATACGCAGTATTTT CASGKGDRADTDTQYF
TRBJ2-2 TRBV19 TRBD2 NA TGTGCAGTAGGTAGCGGGAGAGCAACCGGGGAGCTGTTTTTT CAVGSGRATGELFF
TRBJ2-7 TRBV10-3 NA NA TGTGCCATCAGTGAGTCGGCGCAGGGGATTAATAGCTACGAGCAGTACTTC CAISESAQGINSYEQYF
TRBJ2-5 TRBV19 TRBD1 few TGTGCCAGTAGTATAGAGTCAGGGGGCCAGAGCCAAGACCAGTACTTC CASSIESGGQSQDQYF
TRBJ1-3 TRBV5-1 NA NA TGCGCCAGCAGCCAACTCACAGGAAGCTCTGGAAACACCATATATTTT CASSQLTGSSGNTIYF
TRBJ2-7 TRBV6-5 NA NA TGTGCCAGCAGGACCGGGAGCTACGAGCAGTACTTC CASRTGSYEQYF
TRBJ1-2 TRBV6-5 TRBD1 NA TGTGCCAGCAGCAACGCCGTACAGGGGTCTCGCTACACCTTC CASSNAVQGSRYTF
TRBJ1-2 TRBV11-2 NA NA TGTGCCAGCAGCTTCGACAGGAGAGAAGATGTGCTACCTTTC CASSFDRREDVLPF
TRBJ2-5 TRBV6-1 TRBD2 NA TGTGCCAGCAGTGAGAGGCGGGGGGGCGGGGAGACCCAGTACTTC CASSERRGGGETQYF
TRBJ2-7 TRBV30 TRBD2 NA TGTGCCTGGAGTGTAACCGGGACTACGATCTCCTACGAGCAGTACTTC CAWSVTGTTISYEQYF
TRBJ2-1 TRBV11-2 TRBD2 NA TGTGCCAGCAGCAGGACTAGCGGGAGTAGACCCACCTACAATGAGCAGTTCTTC CASSRTSGSRPTYNEQFF
TRBJ2-1 TRBV30 NA NA TGTGCCTGGAGTGTAGTAGCGGACTTATACAATGAGCAGTTCTTC CAWSVVADLYNEQFF
TRBJ2-1 TRBV11-2 NA few TGTGCCAGCAGCCCCATAGGGGGTCAGAGGATGGGTAATGAGCAGTTCTTC CASSPIGGQRMGNEQFF
TRBJ2-1 TRBV7-9 TRBD2 NA TGTGCCAGCAGCTTAGTTGCGGGAGGGCCAGATGAGCAGTTCTTC CASSLVAGGPDEQFF
TRBJ1-5 TRBV10-3 NA NA TGTGCCATCAGTGAGTCGGAGGGGAATCAGCCCCAGCATTTT CAISESEGNQPQHF
TRBJ2-7 TRBV28 TRBD1 NA TGTGCCACAATCGGGACAGGGCACTACGAGCAGTACTTC CATIGTGHYEQYF
TRBJ2-5 TRBV10-3 TRBD2 NA TGTGCCATCTCGCGGGGGCTAGCGGGAGGCGGTGGGGAGCAGTACTTC CAISRGLAGGGGEQYF
TRBJ1-1 TRBV6-1 TRBD1 NA TGTGCCAGCAGTGAATTGGGACAGCCGAACACTGAAGCTTTCTTT CASSELGQPNTEAFF
TRBJ1-5 TRBV7-9 TRBD1 NA TGTGCCAGCAGCTTAGGTGCCGGGACAGGGCAGGAGCAGCCCCAGCATTTT CASSLGAGTGQEQPQHF
TRBJ1-1 TRBV5-1 NA NA TGCGCCAGCAGCTTGGGCGCAGGGCTGAACACTGAAGCTTTCTTT CASSLGAGLNTEAFF